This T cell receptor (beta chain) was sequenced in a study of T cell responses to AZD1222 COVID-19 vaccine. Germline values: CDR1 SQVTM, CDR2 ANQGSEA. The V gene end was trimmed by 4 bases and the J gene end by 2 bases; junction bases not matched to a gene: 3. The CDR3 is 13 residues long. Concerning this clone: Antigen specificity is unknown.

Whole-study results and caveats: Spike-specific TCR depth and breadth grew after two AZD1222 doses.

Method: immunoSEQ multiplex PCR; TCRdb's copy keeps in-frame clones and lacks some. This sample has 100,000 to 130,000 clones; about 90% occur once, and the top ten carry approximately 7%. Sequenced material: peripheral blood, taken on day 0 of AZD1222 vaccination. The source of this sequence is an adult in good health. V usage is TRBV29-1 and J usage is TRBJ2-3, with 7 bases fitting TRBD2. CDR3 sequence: CSVVLAYTDTQYF. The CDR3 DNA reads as TGCAGCGTTGTACTAGCGTACACAGATACGCAGTATTTT.